Listed here are 27 T cell receptor beta chains from one sample, sequenced in a study of blood T cell repertoires in COVID-19 (dated by TCRdb to the early 2020s). Libraries were prepared through the immunoSEQ multiplex PCR assay. Sourced from immuneACCESS, this table was stored by TCRdb with only in-frame sequences that have V and J called. A share of the clones is absent; for the studies checked, an unresolved V gene accounts for under half, and the remainder has no known explanation. This sample comprises about 250,000 clones, 85% to 90% of them detected only once. Of the sample, around 1.5% is held by the ten largest clones. Sequencing used peripheral blood. These receptors were taken from a man older than 75 with acute or convalescent COVID-19.

This clone was observed once. This sequence joins TRBV7-3 and TRBJ1-1; D gene ambiguous. The CDR3 runs to 11 residues. From germline, CDR1 is SGHTA and CDR2 FQGTGA. Trimming left V 7 bases short and J 0 bases short, with 3 bases between. The CDR3 nucleotides read TGTGCCAGCAACATGAACACTGAAGCTTTCTTT. Translating gives CASNMNTEAFF. The full variable domain, its missing parts supplied by reference TRBV7-3 and TRBJ1-1, is GAGVSQTPSNKVTEKGKYVELRCDPISGHTALYWYRQSLGQGPEFLIYFQGTGAADDSGLPNDRFFAVRPEGSVSTLKIQRTERGDSAVYLCASNMNTEAFFGQGTRLTVV.

The rearrangement uses TRBV28 and TRBJ2-5; 9 bases match TRBD1. The CDR3 covers 15 residues. Unmatched junction bases numbered 10, after V lost 6 bases and J lost 5 bases. CDR1 and CDR2 (germline): MDHEN, SYDVKM. DNA of the CDR3: TGTGCCAGCAGGCTGGCCGGGACAGGGTATGAGACCCAGTACTTC. Encoded protein: CASRLAGTGYETQYF.

The CDR3 nucleotides read TGCGCCAGCAGCTTCGGGGCGGGAGGGCCAGATACGCAGTATTTT. Residues: CASSFGAGGPDTQYF. The chain employs TRBV5-1 and TRBJ2-3; 9 positions agree with TRBD2. This CDR3 comprises 15 residues. CDR1 and CDR2 (germline): SGHRS, YFSETQ. V was clipped by 2 bases and J by 4 bases; unmatched bases: 5.

The rearrangement links TRBV19 to TRBJ2-3; tentatively, D is TRBD1 (5 bases). The CDR3 runs to 15 residues. The V gene's germline CDR1 is LNHDA and CDR2 SQIVND (reference sequence). V lost 4 bases, J lost 4 bases, and 15 bases lay in between. CDR3 amino acids: CASSTDSSFPDTQYF. In nucleotides, the CDR3 is TGTGCCAGTAGTACCGACAGCTCATTCCCAGATACGCAGTATTTT.

V usage is TRBV10-2 and J usage is TRBJ2-5; TRBD2 agrees at 9 bases. Germline CDR1 reads WSHSY; CDR2 reads SAAADI. The J segment lost 5 bases and the V segment lost 2 bases, leaving 3 bases of the junction unmatched. The CDR3 runs to 14 residues. The CDR3 loop reads CASSELSGSETQYF. For the CDR3, the DNA is TGCGCCAGCAGTGAGCTTAGCGGGAGTGAGACCCAGTACTTC.

The chain's CDR3 is CASSWAIGELFF. The CDR3 region has the DNA TGTGCCAGTAGTTGGGCCATCGGGGAGCTGTTTTTT. The chain is built from TRBV19 and TRBJ2-2, with D unresolved. CDR1 is LNHDA, CDR2 SQIVND, per germline (reference sequence). This CDR3 has 12 residues. Trimming took off 5 bases at V and 7 bases at J, with 8 bases between the two ends.

This chain links TRBV5-5 with TRBJ2-1; D is unresolved. The CDR3 runs 11 residues. Germline V CDR1 and CDR2: SGHKS, YYEKEE (reference sequence). Deletions cut 2 bases from V and 10 bases from J, with 7 bases between. The CDR3 nucleotides read TGTGCCAGCAGCTTCGTCGAGGAGCAGTTCTTC. Protein: CASSFVEEQFF.

The V call is TRBV7-9, the J call TRBJ2-7; 8 bases match TRBD2. The CDR3 sequence is 14 residues long. The germline CDR1 and CDR2 sequences are SEHNR and FQNEAQ (reference sequence). The ends lost 2 bases at V and 3 bases at J; junction bases unmatched: 3. The CDR3 spells CASSLSSGSYEQYF. For the CDR3, the DNA is TGTGCCAGCAGCTTATCGAGCGGGAGCTACGAGCAGTACTTC.

This rearrangement joins TRBV11-2 to TRBJ2-1; D is possibly TRBD1 (5 bases). The CDR3 extends over 12 amino acids. Germline-derived CDR1 and CDR2 are SGHAT and FQNNGV. V gave up 5 bases and J gave up 9 bases, with 11 bases separating them. The CDR3 reads CASSPPQGEQFF. The CDR3 DNA reads TGTGCCAGCAGCCCCCCTCAGGGTGAGCAGTTCTTC.

The chain has TRBV11-2 and TRBJ2-7, with 9 bases identical to TRBD1. CDR1 and CDR2 (germline): SGHAT, FQNNGV. V gave up 4 bases and J gave up 12 bases; unmatched junction bases: 7. The CDR3 covers 12 residues. CDR3 nucleotides: TGTGCCAGCAGCTCATTACCGGGACAGGGGTACTTC. Amino acid sequence: CASSSLPGQGYF.

This rearrangement joins TRBV5-1 to TRBJ2-4, with 11 bases aligning to TRBD2. The CDR3 is 16 residues long. Germline-derived CDR1 and CDR2 are SGHRS and YFSETQ. Trimming at V came to 0 bases and at J to 7 bases, leaving 6 bases not matched to a gene. CDR3 loop: CASSLASGGNGNIQYF. CDR3 coding DNA: TGCGCCAGCAGCTTGGCTAGCGGGGGGAACGGGAACATTCAGTACTTC.

The chain links TRBV27 to TRBJ2-2, with D perhaps TRBD1 (6 bases). V gave up 3 bases and J gave up 1 base, with 12 bases separating them. This CDR3 region has 16 residues. Germline V gene lookup returns CDR1 MNHEY and CDR2 SMNVEV (reference sequence). CDR3 coding DNA: TGTGCCAGCAGTTTCCCCGGGACACTGAACACCGGGGAGCTGTTTTTT. Translation gives CASSFPGTLNTGELFF.

This chain uses TRBV5-1 with TRBJ2-3; possible D gene TRBD1, 5 bases. Germline V gives CDR1 SGHRS, CDR2 YFSETQ. The CDR3 is made up of 14 amino acids. V was shortened by 4 bases and J by 2 bases, with 11 bases between the two germline ends. Written as DNA, the CDR3 is TGCGCCAGCAGCCCCAGACAGACCACAGATACGCAGTATTTT. Its translation: CASSPRQTTDTQYF.

The rearrangement joins TRBV5-1 to TRBJ2-5; 8 nucleotides agree with TRBD1. The CDR3 sequence is 16 residues long. The germline gives CDR1 SGHRS, CDR2 YFSETQ. The V gene end was trimmed by 1 base and the J gene end by 1 base; junction bases not matched to a gene: 6. The DNA for the CDR3 is TGCGCCAGCAGCTTGTCTGTTGGACAGGGCCAAGAGACCCAGTACTTC. This encodes CASSLSVGQGQETQYF.

Concerning this clone: A read error may produce the germline difference seen at one junction end. The V and J genes are TRBV28 and TRBJ1-2, with D tentatively TRBD1 (6 bases). The germline V gene encodes CDR1 MDHEN and CDR2 SYDVKM. The CDR3 is 10 amino acids. The CDR3 DNA reads TGTGCCAGCAGCTCCGACAGGTCCGCCTTC. Its translation is CASSSDRSAF.

The chain links TRBV4-2 to TRBJ2-5, with TRBD1 as a possible D gene (5 bases). The CDR3 runs 16 residues. Trimming left V 1 base short and J 1 base short, with 13 bases between. In germline, CDR1 is LGHNA, CDR2 YNFKEQ. The CDR3 loop reads CASSQAQGRAQETQYF. The CDR3, as DNA: TGTGCCAGCAGCCAAGCCCAGGGCAGGGCCCAAGAGACCCAGTACTTC.

This clone was seen only a few times. The V call is TRBV6-5, the J call TRBJ1-2; 7 bases are a match to TRBD1. There are 14 residues in the CDR3. The V gene's germline CDR1 is MNHEY and CDR2 SVGAGI. Trimming cost V 2 bases and J 4 bases; bases outside gene matches: 4. CDR3 in DNA: TGTGCCAGCAGTTACGGCGGGACAGTCTATGGCTACACCTTC. Translated, it gives CASSYGGTVYGYTF.

The gene calls are TRBV5-6 and TRBJ2-7; D perhaps matches TRBD2 (6 bases). There are 17 residues in the CDR3. Between the trimmed V and J ends, which lost 2 bases and 2 bases, there was a span of 20 bases. The V gene's germline CDR1 is SGHDT and CDR2 YYEEEE. The DNA of the CDR3 is TGTGCCAGCAGCTTAGGAGGTGGGAGGTCTCGAGCCTACGAGCAGTACTTC. It is translated as CASSLGGGRSRAYEQYF.

V gene TRBV29-1 combines with J gene TRBJ1-6; D not certain. Germline CDR1 SQVTM, CDR2 ANQGSEA. Trimming removed 5 bases at V and 2 bases at J, with 7 bases between. The CDR3 length is 13 residues. The CDR3 DNA is TGCAGCGTTCGGGTCACCTATAATTCACCCCTCCACTTT. It codes for CSVRVTYNSPLHF.

This clone occurred once. The gene calls are TRBV7-2 and TRBJ1-4; 8 bases align to TRBD1. J lost 7 bases, V lost 4 bases, and 5 bases had no gene match. The CDR3 is made up of 14 amino acids. Germline CDR1 SGHTA, CDR2 FQGNSA. CDR3 sequence: CASSWGTGSEKLFF. In DNA, the CDR3 is TGTGCCAGCAGCTGGGGGACAGGTTCTGAAAAACTGTTTTTT.

This clone was counted a few times. The CDR3 nucleotides are TGCGCCAGCAGCCAAAACAGGGGGAGTGAGGGAAAACTGTTTTTT. It translates to CASSQNRGSEGKLFF. V and J are TRBV4-3 and TRBJ1-4; 8 nucleotides agree with TRBD1. CDR1 and CDR2 from the germline V gene are LGHNA and YSLEER. The CDR3 totals 15 residues. Germline trimming cut 2 bases from V and 10 bases from J; bases unmatched to any gene: 9.

The chain carries TRBV2 and TRBJ1-5; 8 bases fit TRBD1. CDR1 is SNHLY, CDR2 FYNNEI, per germline. There are 14 residues in the CDR3. Trimming took 5 bases from V and 6 from J; bases not matched to a gene: 6. Here the CDR3 reads CASSFDRGTQPQHF. CDR3 coding DNA: TGTGCCAGCAGTTTTGACAGGGGTACTCAGCCCCAGCATTTT.

The chain joins TRBV3-1 (or the pseudogene TRBV3-2) to TRBJ2-7; D not certain. In germline, CDR1 is LGHDT, CDR2 YNNKEL (reference sequence). This CDR3 spans 13 amino acids. Between the trimmed V and J ends, which lost 4 bases and 4 bases, there was a span of 11 bases. CDR3 sequence (DNA): TGTGCCAGCAGCCTTAAAGCCGGTTACGAGCAGTACTTC. This codes for CASSLKAGYEQYF.

Note on this clone: One end of the junction varies from germline; a read error may be responsible. The chain carries TRBV6-1 and TRBJ1-2; D call uncertain. The CDR3 consists of 13 residues. The germline V gene encodes CDR1 MNHNS and CDR2 SASEGT. DNA of the CDR3: TGTGCCAGCACTGAAAGGAGGCGAGGTGGCTACACCTTC. It encodes CASTERRRGGYTF.

The rearrangement joins TRBV15 to TRBJ1-1; D gene ambiguous. The CDR3 is 14 residues long. The ends were cut back, 5 bases at V and 0 bases at J, with 10 bases in the middle. Germline lookup yields CDR1 LNHNV and CDR2 YYDKDF (reference sequence). The DNA for the CDR3 is TGTGCCACCAGCCAGAACCCTGTGAACACTGAAGCTTTCTTT. Protein sequence: CATSQNPVNTEAFF.

This chain links TRBV18 with TRBJ2-1; 7 positions match TRBD1. The trim removed 3 bases at V and 8 bases at J, leaving 7 bases unmatched. The CDR3 is made up of 14 amino acids. Germline V gives CDR1 KGHSH, CDR2 LQKENI. The CDR3 DNA follows: TGTGCCAGCTCACCGCTTGACAGGGCGTATGAGCAGTTCTTC. It is translated as CASSPLDRAYEQFF.

The V and J genes are TRBV9 and TRBJ2-5; D gene ambiguous. V lost 4 bases to trimming and J lost 2 bases, with 6 bases between them. This CDR3 spans 12 amino acids. The V gene's germline CDR1 is SGDLS and CDR2 YYNGEE. This chain's CDR3 is CASSPQQETQYF. In DNA form, the CDR3 reads TGTGCCAGCAGCCCACAACAAGAGACCCAGTACTTC.